These 30 T cell receptor beta chains were sequenced from one sample in a study of Ad26.COV2.S vaccination and SARS-CoV-2 variants. Assay used: immunoSEQ multiplex PCR; TCRdb lists only in-frame clones, some missing. The top ten hold more than 1.5% of the sample, which has 350,000 to 450,000 clones, around 92% seen once. Described treatment: about 20 received Ad26.COV2.S at low or high dose, single or two shots; about five received placebo; per-sample allocation not given. On day 63 after the first injection, vaccine and placebo recipients gave samples. Sequenced material: peripheral blood, taken in a trial of Ad26.COV2.S vaccine versus placebo. The receptors originated from a person between 18 and 59 years old who received the Ad26.COV2.S COVID-19 vaccine or a placebo.

The chain employs TRBV5-8 and TRBJ2-7; D possibly uses TRBD1 or TRBD2 (5 bases each). V was trimmed by 4 bases and J by 3 bases, leaving 14 bases between them. The CDR3 spans 14 residues. CDR1 and CDR2 (germline): SGHTS, YDEGEE. The CDR3 loop reads CASSHGGSFYEQYF. Written as DNA, the CDR3 is TGTGCCAGCAGCCATGGGGGTTCGTTCTACGAGCAGTACTTC.

The count of this clone is one. Other DNA sequences of this sample code for an identical CDR3. The chain combines TRBV9 with TRBJ1-2; tentatively, D is TRBD1 (5 bases). The length of the CDR3 is 14 residues. Deletions cut 0 bases from V and 2 bases from J, with 8 bases between. Germline V gene data show CDR1 as SGDLS and CDR2 as YYNGEE. The CDR3 loop is CASSVAGANYGYTF. CDR3 coding DNA: TGTGCCAGCAGCGTAGCTGGGGCAAACTATGGCTACACCTTC.

The gene calls are TRBV2 and TRBJ1-5, with D perhaps TRBD1 (6 bases). There are 14 residues in the CDR3. Germline values: CDR1 SNHLY, CDR2 FYNNEI. V shed 7 bases and J shed 0 bases, with 10 bases lying between them. In DNA form, the CDR3 reads TGTGCCAGCAACAGGGATGATAGCAATCAGCCCCAGCATTTT. As protein: CASNRDDSNQPQHF.

The chain has TRBV19 and TRBJ2-1; no clear D gene. With 5 bases removed from V and 3 bases from J, the gap between germline ends came to 17 bases. The germline V gene encodes CDR1 LNHDA and CDR2 SQIVND (reference sequence). This CDR3 is built from 16 residues. CDR3 residues: CASSFRRVSYYNEQFF. The CDR3 bases are TGTGCCAGTAGTTTCCGACGGGTTTCCTACTACAATGAGCAGTTCTTC.

V and J are TRBV30 and TRBJ2-3; D ambiguous. In germline, CDR1 is GTSNPN, CDR2 SVGIG (reference sequence). The CDR3 has 15 residues. Trimming shortened V by 0 bases and J by 2 bases, and 12 bases separated the two germline ends. The CDR3 region has the DNA TGTGCCTGGAGTGTGGGGAACACGTTCACAGATACGCAGTATTTT. It translates to CAWSVGNTFTDTQYF.

This clone was detected once. This sequence joins TRBV5-1 and TRBJ2-5, with D possibly being TRBD2 (7 bases). This CDR3 has 13 amino acids. Germline V gene sequence: CDR1 SGHRS, CDR2 YFSETQ. Trimming took off 7 bases at V and 5 bases at J, with 15 bases between the two ends. The CDR3: CASQPRGGETQYF. Written as DNA, the CDR3 is TGCGCCAGCCAACCAAGGGGGGGCGAGACCCAGTACTTC.

This rearrangement joins TRBV27 to TRBJ2-7; D is perhaps TRBD1 (5 bases). The CDR3 spans 14 residues. Germline CDR1 reads MNHEY; CDR2 reads SMNVEV (reference sequence). Trimming cost V 4 bases and J 2 bases, with 12 bases left between them. The CDR3 region is CASSYTRVAYEQYF. CDR3 in DNA: TGTGCCAGCAGTTATACCAGGGTCGCCTACGAGCAGTACTTC.

The V and J genes are TRBV27 and TRBJ1-5; tentative D call: TRBD1 (5 bases). The germline V gene has CDR1 MNHEY and CDR2 SMNVEV (reference sequence). The V end lost 5 bases, the J end lost 4 bases, and 12 bases lay between the germline ends. The CDR3 spans 14 residues. The CDR3 DNA reads TGTGCCAGCAGTCTGCACGGGGGGAATCAGCCCCAGCATTTT. Its translation: CASSLHGGNQPQHF.

The chain carries TRBV14 and TRBJ2-5, with D unresolved. V dropped 0 bases and J dropped 5 bases, with 13 bases sitting between them. The CDR3 covers 15 residues. Per germline, CDR1 SGHDN and CDR2 FVKESK. In DNA, the CDR3 is TGTGCCAGCAGCCAAGATGACCCAGGTGTGGAGACCCAGTACTTC. It yields the protein CASSQDDPGVETQYF.

The chain carries TRBV19 and TRBJ1-1; TRBD1 matches 9 bases. Losses at the gene ends were 4 bases for V and 11 bases for J; bases not matched to a gene: 8. Germline CDR1 and CDR2: LNHDA and SQIVND (reference sequence). This CDR3 is 13 amino acids long. The CDR3 region is CASSSQQGAHAFF. CDR3 in DNA: TGTGCCAGTAGTAGCCAACAGGGGGCGCATGCTTTCTTT.

This clone occurred once. V gene TRBV7-2 combines with J gene TRBJ2-3; 9 nucleotides match TRBD1. The CDR3 spans 15 residues. V lost 3 bases and J lost 3; bases outside the gene matches: 4. Germline V gene sequence: CDR1 SGHTA, CDR2 FQGNSA. The CDR3 reads CASSFGTGLTDTQYF. The CDR3 DNA sequence: TGTGCCAGCAGCTTCGGGACAGGGTTAACAGATACGCAGTATTTT.

The chain joins TRBV27 to TRBJ2-1, with D perhaps matching TRBD2 (5 bases). The germline gives CDR1 MNHEY, CDR2 SMNVEV (reference sequence). This CDR3 contains 14 residues. V was pared by 3 bases and J by 7 bases, with 13 bases between. CDR3 residues: CASSFRGILNEQFF. The CDR3, as DNA: TGTGCCAGCAGTTTCCGGGGTATCCTTAATGAGCAGTTCTTC.

The chain couples TRBV20-1 to TRBJ1-1; no clear D. The CDR3 has 10 residues. Trimming took 1 base from V and 8 from J, leaving 5 bases between them. Looked up from germline, CDR1 is DFQATT and CDR2 is SNEGSKA (reference sequence). CDR3 DNA: TGCAGTGCTAGAGCCGGAGAAGCTTTCTTT. It yields the protein CSARAGEAFF.

This clone was detected only a few times. The V call is TRBV21-1, the J call TRBJ1-5; TRBD1 is taken as the D call from the table, unchecked against the DNA. TRBV21-1 is tagged as a pseudogene. The CDR3 consists of 13 residues. CDR3 protein: CASSKGSGGPQHF. The CDR3 DNA follows: TGTGCCAGCAGCAAAGGCTCAGGGGGCCCCCAGCATTTT.

V is TRBV3-1 (or the pseudogene TRBV3-2) and J is TRBJ2-1; perhaps TRBD1 as D (7 bases). The germline CDR1 and CDR2 sequences are LGHDT and YNNKEL (reference sequence). Trimming took off 4 bases at V and 7 bases at J, with 20 bases between the two ends. This CDR3 has 16 amino acids. The CDR3, as DNA: TGTGCCAGCAGCCCGCTAGGAGGGGGCTTACAGAATGAGCAGTTCTTC. Encoded protein: CASSPLGGGLQNEQFF.

The chain is built from TRBV5-4 and TRBJ2-7; 7 positions match TRBD2. Germline V gene sequence: CDR1 SGHNT, CDR2 YYREEE (reference sequence). This CDR3 spans 15 amino acids. Trimming took 4 bases from V and 2 from J; bases not matched to a gene: 9. CDR3 DNA sequence: TGTGCCAGCAGCCTAACGGGGGGAGGCCCCTACGAGCAGTACTTC. Translation: CASSLTGGGPYEQYF.

This sequence joins TRBV5-3 and TRBJ2-7; 7 bases line up with TRBD1. TRBV5-3 is an ORF; its function is uncertain. Unmatched junction bases numbered 20, after V lost 8 bases and J lost 6 bases. The CDR3 has 16 residues. The CDR3 nucleotides read TGTGCCAGTGGGCCTAAAAGACAGGGTTCCCTTTGCGAGCAGTACTTC. Translation: CASGPKRQGSLCEQYF.

The CDR3 reads CASSSGPVFHEQYF. CDR3 bases: TGCGCCAGCAGCTCGGGCCCCGTTTTTCACGAGCAGTACTTC. The V gene is TRBV5-1, the J gene TRBJ2-7; the D is unclear. The CDR3 has 14 amino acids. The V gene's germline CDR1 is SGHRS and CDR2 YFSETQ. The V gene lost 3 bases and the J gene lost 5 bases, with 15 bases spanning the gap.

The J gene is TRBJ2-7, the V gene TRBV7-9; 8 bases fit TRBD1. V was clipped by 5 bases and J by 5 bases; unmatched bases: 8. The CDR3 has 14 residues. The germline V gene has CDR1 SEHNR and CDR2 FQNEAQ (reference sequence). CDR3 DNA: TGTGCCAGCAGCCAATGGACAGGGTGGAACGAGCAGTACTTC. This codes for CASSQWTGWNEQYF.

The V call is TRBV10-2, the J call TRBJ2-1; 8 bases are a match to TRBD2. The CDR3 totals 12 residues. J gave up 9 bases and V 9 bases, and 7 bases lay outside the gene matches. Germline loops: CDR1 WSHSY, CDR2 SAAADI. CDR3 sequence reads: CASGAGGGEQFF. Here the CDR3 DNA reads TGCGCCAGTGGGGCGGGGGGTGGTGAGCAGTTCTTC.

The chain combines TRBV10-1 with TRBJ2-1; weak D call: TRBD1 (5 bases). CDR1 and CDR2 (germline): WNHNN, SYGVQD (reference sequence). This CDR3 contains 18 residues. The V gene lost 0 bases and the J gene lost 4 bases, with 19 bases spanning the gap. CDR3 in amino acids: CASSESIFQGLGYNEQFF. For the CDR3, the DNA is TGCGCCAGCAGTGAGTCGATTTTCCAGGGCTTAGGGTACAATGAGCAGTTCTTC.

The rearrangement joins TRBV13 to TRBJ2-3; tentatively, D is TRBD1 or TRBD2 (5 bases each). V shed 3 bases and J shed 2 bases, with 6 bases lying between them. Germline-derived CDR1 and CDR2 are PRHDT and FYEKMQ (reference sequence). CDR3 size: 13 residues. CDR3 protein: CASSLGPTDTQYF. CDR3 in DNA: TGTGCCAGCAGCTTGGGACCCACAGATACGCAGTATTTT.

The V and J genes are TRBV19 and TRBJ2-3, with 7 bases aligning to TRBD2. The CDR3 has 19 residues. Germline CDR1 is LNHDA and CDR2 is SQIVND (reference sequence). V was clipped by 5 bases and J by 4 bases; unmatched bases: 21. The CDR3 DNA reads TGTGCCAGTAGTTGGGGGATGCTTCCGACTAGCTTAAATTCAGATACGCAGTATTTT. It specifies CASSWGMLPTSLNSDTQYF.

The chain uses TRBV29-1 and TRBJ1-4; tentatively, D is TRBD1 (6 bases). V lost 6 bases and J 4 bases, leaving 15 bases between the germline ends. The CDR3 is made up of 14 amino acids. CDR1 SQVTM and CDR2 ANQGSEA come from the germline V gene. CDR3 sequence: CSVSLGRGNEKLFF. CDR3 sequence (DNA): TGCAGCGTCTCCTTGGGCAGGGGTAATGAAAAACTGTTTTTT. Full variable domain (remainder filled in from reference TRBV29-1 and TRBJ1-4): SAVISQKPSRDICQRGTSLTIQCQVDSQVTMMFWYRQQPGQSLTLIATANQGSEATYESGFVIDKFPISRPNLTFSTLTVSNMSPEDSSIYLCSVSLGRGNEKLFFGSGTQLSVL.

The gene calls are TRBV12-5 and TRBJ2-7; 9 nucleotides line up with TRBD1. CDR1 and CDR2 from the germline V gene are LGHNT and FRNRAP. V lost 2 bases, J lost 3 bases, and 5 bases stayed unmatched. CDR3 length: 15 amino acids. The CDR3 region is CASGLTRTGVYEQYF. The CDR3 DNA follows: TGTGCTAGTGGTTTGACGCGGACAGGGGTCTACGAGCAGTACTTC.

The chain combines TRBV27 with TRBJ1-5; tentatively, D is TRBD1 (5 bases). The germline V and J ends were trimmed by 1 base and 4 bases, with 8 bases remaining between them. This CDR3 contains 14 residues. CDR1 is MNHEY, CDR2 SMNVEV, per germline (reference sequence). The CDR3, as DNA: TGTGCCAGCAGTTTATACGGGGGAAATCAGCCCCAGCATTTT. Its protein is CASSLYGGNQPQHF.

The chain has TRBV7-9 and TRBJ2-6; no clear D. This CDR3 comprises 15 residues. V lost 2 bases and J 4 bases, leaving 9 bases between the germline ends. Germline values: CDR1 SEHNR, CDR2 FQNEAQ (reference sequence). The CDR3 nucleotides read TGTGCCAGCAGCTTAACCCAGTCCGGGGCCAACGTCCTGACTTTC. This codes for CASSLTQSGANVLTF.

In this sample, this clone turned up a few times. The chain combines TRBV28 with TRBJ1-4; D uncertain. The CDR3 extends over 13 amino acids. Germline values: CDR1 MDHEN, CDR2 SYDVKM. The V and J ends lost 5 bases and 2 bases respectively, with 6 bases between them. For the CDR3, the DNA is TGTGCCAGCAGTCTGGGTACTAATGAAAAACTGTTTTTT. It is translated as CASSLGTNEKLFF.

The V call is TRBV20-1, the J call TRBJ2-7, with D perhaps TRBD2 (5 bases). CDR1 is DFQATT, CDR2 SNEGSKA, per germline (reference sequence). Trimming shortened V by 5 bases and J by 5 bases, and 10 bases separated the two germline ends. The CDR3 covers 11 residues. The CDR3 spells CSASGDDEQYF. The CDR3 DNA reads as TGCAGTGCTTCCGGGGATGACGAGCAGTACTTC.

V usage is TRBV7-2 and J usage is TRBJ1-2; a weak D match, TRBD1 (5 bases). V lost 1 base, J lost 2 bases, and 8 bases lay in between. CDR3 length equals 14 residues. Germline CDR1 SGHTA, CDR2 FQGNSA. The CDR3 DNA is TGTGCCAGCAGCTTAGTCGACAGCAACTATGGCTACACCTTC. This encodes CASSLVDSNYGYTF.